This TCR beta chain was retrieved from a study of T-cell reconstitution after alpha-beta-depleted transplantation in children. TCRbeta library construction was performed incorporating unique molecular identifiers. Each CDR3 protein gets one entry after TCRdb re-called the PCR reads with MiXCR. The data show over 150,000 distinct CDR3 sequences, about 15% seen once. This clonotype was counted ten times or more. The CDR3 consists of 17 residues. V dropped 4 bases and J dropped 0 bases, with 17 bases sitting between them. The germline V gene encodes CDR1 SGHAT and CDR2 FQNNGV. The sequencing used PBMCs from the stem cell graft donor, collected from the stem cell graft. This receptor was taken from a human donor who donated a stem cell graft to a child with acute lymphoblastic leukemia. This rearrangement joins TRBV11-2 to TRBJ2-3; D may be TRBD1 (5 bases). The CDR3 is CASSSPQGRLSTDTQYF. CDR3 in DNA: TGTGCCAGCAGCTCCCCCCAGGGTCGCTTAAGCACAGATACGCAGTATTTT. The complete variable domain, with remaining parts taken from reference TRBV11-2 and TRBJ2-3, reads EAGVAQSPRYKIIEKRQSVAFWCNPISGHATLYWYQQILGQGPKLLIQFQNNGVVDDSQLPKDRFSAERLKGVDSTLKIQPAKLEDSAVYLCASSSPQGRLSTDTQYFGPGTRLTVL.